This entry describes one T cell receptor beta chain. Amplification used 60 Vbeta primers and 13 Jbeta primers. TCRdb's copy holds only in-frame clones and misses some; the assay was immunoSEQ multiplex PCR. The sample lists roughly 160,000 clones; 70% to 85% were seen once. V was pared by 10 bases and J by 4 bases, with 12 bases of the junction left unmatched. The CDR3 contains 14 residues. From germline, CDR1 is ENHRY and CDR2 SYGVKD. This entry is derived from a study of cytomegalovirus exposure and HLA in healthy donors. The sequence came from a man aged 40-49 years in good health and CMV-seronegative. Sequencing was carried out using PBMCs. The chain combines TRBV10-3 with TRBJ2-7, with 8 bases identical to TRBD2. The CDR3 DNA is TGTGCCACCGCTCCACTAGCGGTCGAGTACGAGCAGTACTTC. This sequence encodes CATAPLAVEYEQYF.